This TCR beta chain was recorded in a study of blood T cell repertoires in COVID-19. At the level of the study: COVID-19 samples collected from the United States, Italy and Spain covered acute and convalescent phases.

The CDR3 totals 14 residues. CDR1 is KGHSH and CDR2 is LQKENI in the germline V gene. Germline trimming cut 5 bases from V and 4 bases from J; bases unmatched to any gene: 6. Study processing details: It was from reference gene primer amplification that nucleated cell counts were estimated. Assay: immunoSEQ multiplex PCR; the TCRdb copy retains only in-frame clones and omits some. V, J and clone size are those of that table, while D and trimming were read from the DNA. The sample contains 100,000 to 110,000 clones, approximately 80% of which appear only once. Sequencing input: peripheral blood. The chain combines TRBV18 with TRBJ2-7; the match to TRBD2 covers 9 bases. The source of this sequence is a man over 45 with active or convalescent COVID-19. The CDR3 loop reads CASSSGLANYEQYF. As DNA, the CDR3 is TGTGCCAGCTCAAGCGGACTAGCGAATTACGAGCAGTACTTC.